The clone carrying this T cell receptor (beta chain) was seen just once. Its antigen is unknown. This CDR3 comprises 18 residues. Trimming cost V 1 base and J 0 bases, with 18 bases left between them. Germline V CDR1 and CDR2: SGHDN, FVKESK. The sequenced cases were selected for having the highest brain T cell transcript signatures. Patients received at least one anti-epileptic drug before surgery. This sample is part of a study of brain T cells in children with intractable seizures. General observations from the study: Patients' HCMV serostatus was unknown; virus specificity rests on CDR3 similarity alone. Absence of clones before surgery may stem from lower sequencing depth.

Clones were read by immunoSEQ multiplex PCR, and TCRdb kept only the in-frame ones, dropping some. Of 80,000 or so clones listed, roughly 91% are singletons. V is TRBV14 and J is TRBJ1-1, with a tentative D call TRBD1 (5 bases). This clonotype was sampled from a boy under two years old with tuberous sclerosis and intractable seizures. Sequences were derived from peripheral blood, sampled at surgery. CDR3 DNA: TGTGCCAGCAGCCAAGTAGCGAAGCTGGGGCCCTTGAACACTGAAGCTTTCTTT. Amino acids: CASSQVAKLGPLNTEAFF.